This T cell receptor (beta chain) was found in a study of T cell responses to AZD1222 COVID-19 vaccine. The study, taken as a whole, reports: Sampling that yielded the repertoires occurred only after the peak T cell response. In the spike-specific TCR repertoire, nearly half reportedly target unmutated variant regions. Clonal diversity may have been underestimated, and the donors were mostly white British, with more females than males. Regions 160-218 and 743-854 dominated among vaccine-associated CD4 TCRs spanning spike.

Trimming cost V 3 bases and J 2 bases, with 11 bases left between them. Germline V gene sequence: CDR1 KGHSH, CDR2 LQKENI. This CDR3 comprises 14 residues. Assay: immunoSEQ multiplex PCR; the TCRdb copy retains only in-frame clones and omits some. The data hold 150,000 to 200,000 clones, with approximately 90% observed a single time. Comment on this clone: The antigen is unknown.

The starting material was peripheral blood, obtained on day 0 of AZD1222 vaccination. The clonotype originates from an adult in good health. The chain links TRBV18 to TRBJ2-7; D not resolved. CDR3 DNA: TGTGCCAGCTCACCCCCCGGCCAGGCCTACGAGCAGTACTTC. This codes for CASSPPGQAYEQYF.